The T cell receptor beta chain under discussion was sequenced for a study of blood T cell repertoires in COVID-19. Study details: Donors in the United States, Italy and Spain gave samples during acute or convalescent COVID-19. Nucleic acid was either cDNA or gDNA, and it came from T cells, B-cell-depleted T cells, or PBMCs.

V lost 4 bases to trimming and J lost 1 base; unmatched junction nucleotides: 8. Germline V gene sequence: CDR1 SGDLS, CDR2 YYNGEE. The CDR3 totals 19 residues. Authors' data handling: Reference gene primer amplification yielded estimated nucleated cell counts. Assay: immunoSEQ multiplex PCR; the TCRdb copy retains only in-frame clones and omits some. V, J and clone size are taken as reported in that table, and D and trimming were inferred from the DNA itself. The sample contains 140,000 or so clones, over 80% of which appear only once. The sample consisted of peripheral blood. This sequence was found in a man aged 55 to 69 with active or convalescent COVID-19. The V and J genes are TRBV9 and TRBJ2-2; TRBD2 aligns across 15 bases. In nucleotides, the CDR3 is TGTGCCAGCAGCCCTAGCGGGACTAGCGGGAGGAGGAACACCGGGGAGCTGTTTTTT. It yields the protein CASSPSGTSGRRNTGELFF.